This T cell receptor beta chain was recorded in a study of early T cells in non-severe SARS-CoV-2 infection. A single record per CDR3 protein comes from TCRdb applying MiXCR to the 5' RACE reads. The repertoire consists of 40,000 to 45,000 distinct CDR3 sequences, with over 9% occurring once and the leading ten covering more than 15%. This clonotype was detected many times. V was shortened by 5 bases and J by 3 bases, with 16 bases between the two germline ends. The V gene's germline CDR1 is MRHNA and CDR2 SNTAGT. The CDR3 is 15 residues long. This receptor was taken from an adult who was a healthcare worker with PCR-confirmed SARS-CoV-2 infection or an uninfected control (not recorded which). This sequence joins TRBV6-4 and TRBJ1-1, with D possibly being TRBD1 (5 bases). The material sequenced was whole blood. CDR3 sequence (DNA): TGTGCCAGCAGTTCAAAACCTGGGGGAGACACTGAAGCTTTCTTT. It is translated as CASSSKPGGDTEAFF.